This T cell receptor (beta chain) was sequenced in a study of blood T cells in healthy people across ages (dated by TCRdb to between 2015 and 2017). A note on the overall study: In model experiments, template switching captured about one uniquely barcoded TCR beta cDNA molecule for every two T cells. To track age-related changes in TCR beta repertoire diversity, the study relied on deep sequencing normalized with unique cDNA molecular identifiers. The donors were divided into four age groups: young (average around 16 years), middle-aged (under 40), aged (approximately 64) and long-lived (about 79). To avoid experimental bias, donors of different ages were distributed randomly across sequencing lanes. The study analyzed two additional independent replicas of 1 million unique cDNA reads from the same blood draw for two donors, one aged 18 to 29 and one aged 80 or older.

The library relied on 5' RACE. Sequencing was performed on an Illumina HiSeq 2500. A second PCR of about 6 to 11 cycles was performed with a sample-barcoded 5' primer and a J-beta primer mix. A unique molecular identifier was introduced onto each TCR beta cDNA molecule by a template-switch 5' adaptor carrying 12 random nucleotides. Each sample yielded at least 2.5 million CDR3-containing paired-end reads. All of the RNA was converted into first-strand cDNA using the Mint cDNA synthesis kit, with a TRBC-specific oligonucleotide serving as the primer. After uracil-DNA glycosylase treatment, a first 18-cycle PCR used universal primers M1SS and BC2_uni_R on all cDNA. Concerning the study's data processing: Each sample was normalized by randomly selecting 1 million high-quality reads, each carrying a distinct molecular identifier. Reads with shared molecular identifiers were discarded instead of being binned into consensus sequences. CDR3 identification, clonotype clustering and error correction used MiTCR with a Q25 quality threshold and the strictest error-elimination algorithm. A nonparametric unseen species model with Euler transformation was used to estimate lower-bound total TCR beta diversity. The public reads were reprocessed in TCRdb via fastp at Q25 and MiXCR, keeping in-frame beta chains. Each record represents a unique CDR3 protein, reported with the most common genes and DNA among its rows. The V and J calls were not made by the authors but by TCRdb's processing. This sample is represented by around 1,600,000 distinct CDR3 sequences; roughly two fifths of them were singletons. The top ten clonotypes cover around 4% of the sample.

Donors were a few dozen systemically healthy Caucasian individuals from Russia aged roughly 6 to 90 years. Each donor gave roughly 9 milliliters of peripheral blood, drawn into EDTA-treated Vacutainer tubes. Ficoll-Paque density-gradient centrifugation was used to isolate PBMCs, with at least 7 million obtained per sample. Total RNA was extracted from PBMCs with Trizol reagent, with at least 5 micrograms obtained per sample. Naive CD45RAhigh/CD27high T cell percentages were measured by flow cytometry on a PBMC aliquot from every donor. Concerning this clonotype itself: No cognate antigen has been identified for it. It has no much larger one-base neighbor in the sample; base qualities were not kept.

Overall study outcomes, separate from this receptor: As age increased, observed TCR beta diversity per million T cells dropped in a roughly linear way, and a significant reduction was already evident by age approximately 40. Estimates of total diversity from one million sequenced T cells were regarded as lower bounds and underestimates. A strong correlation was found between observed TCR beta diversity and the percentage of naive T cells measured by flow cytometry. Because profiling used bulk unsorted PBMCs, naive and antigen-experienced compartments could not be compared conclusively. Because donor CMV infection status was unknown, age-related changes in expanded clonotypes were potentially confounded. Compared with the aged group, the long-lived group had more naive CD4+ T cells, fewer expanded clones and increased TCR diversity, a pattern suggesting age selection.

Trimming leaves V shorter by 0 bases and J shorter by 7 bases, with the junction holding 4 bases beyond the gene matches. CDR1 SGHTA and CDR2 FQGNSA were looked up in the germline V gene. The CDR3 measures 15 amino acids from cysteine to phenylalanine. Only CDR3 DNA is held: 45 bases, read in frame from base 1. The material sequenced was blood. This chain is built from TRBV7-2 and TRBJ2-1, with 9 junctional bases fitting TRBD2. The receptor comes from a woman aged 18-35 years in good health. The DNA is as follows: TGTGCCAGCAGCTTAGCTTCTAGCGGGGCTAATGAGCAGTTCTTC. This encodes CASSLASSGANEQFF.